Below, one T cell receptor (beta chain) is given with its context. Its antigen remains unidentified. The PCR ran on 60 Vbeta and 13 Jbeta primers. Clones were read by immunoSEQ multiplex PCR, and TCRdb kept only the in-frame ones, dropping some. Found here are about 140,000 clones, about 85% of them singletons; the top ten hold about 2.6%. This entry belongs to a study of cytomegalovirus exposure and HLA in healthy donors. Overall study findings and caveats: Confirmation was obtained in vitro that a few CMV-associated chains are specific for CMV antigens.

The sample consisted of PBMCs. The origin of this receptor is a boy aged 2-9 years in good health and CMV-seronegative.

In DNA, the CDR3 is TGTGCCAGCAGCTTGGTTCGGTTCACTGAAGCTTTCTTT. Translating it yields CASSLVRFTEAFF. This chain uses TRBV5-4 with TRBJ1-1; D unresolved. The V gene lost 0 bases and the J gene lost 4 bases, with 7 bases spanning the gap. The CDR3 runs to 13 residues. Germline values: CDR1 SGHNT, CDR2 YYREEE (reference sequence).